This T cell receptor (beta chain) was identified during a study of blood T cell repertoires in COVID-19. Study-level information: Collection of acute and convalescent COVID-19 samples took place in the United States, Italy and Spain. PBMCs, B-cell-depleted T cells, or T cells were the source of the cDNA or gDNA that made up the material.

Under the authors' procedure: Researchers report that nucleated cell counts were estimated from reference gene primer amplification. Repertoires were generated with immunoSEQ multiplex PCR, while TCRdb's copy carries only in-frame clones and drops some. That table supplies the V and J calls and clone size; D and trimming were determined from the DNA. The repertoire consists of about 90,000 clones, with approximately 88% occurring once and the leading ten covering roughly 32%. The CDR3 runs to 12 residues. The V and J ends lost 2 bases and 3 bases respectively, with 8 bases between them. CDR1 GTSNPN and CDR2 SVGIG come from the germline V gene (reference sequence).

Sequenced material: peripheral blood. This chain joins TRBV30 and TRBJ2-7, with a tentative D call TRBD1 (5 bases). The sequence derives from a woman older than 75 with active or convalescent COVID-19. The CDR3 spells CAWSPGFYEQYF. CDR3 DNA: TGTGCCTGGAGTCCAGGGTTCTACGAGCAGTACTTC.